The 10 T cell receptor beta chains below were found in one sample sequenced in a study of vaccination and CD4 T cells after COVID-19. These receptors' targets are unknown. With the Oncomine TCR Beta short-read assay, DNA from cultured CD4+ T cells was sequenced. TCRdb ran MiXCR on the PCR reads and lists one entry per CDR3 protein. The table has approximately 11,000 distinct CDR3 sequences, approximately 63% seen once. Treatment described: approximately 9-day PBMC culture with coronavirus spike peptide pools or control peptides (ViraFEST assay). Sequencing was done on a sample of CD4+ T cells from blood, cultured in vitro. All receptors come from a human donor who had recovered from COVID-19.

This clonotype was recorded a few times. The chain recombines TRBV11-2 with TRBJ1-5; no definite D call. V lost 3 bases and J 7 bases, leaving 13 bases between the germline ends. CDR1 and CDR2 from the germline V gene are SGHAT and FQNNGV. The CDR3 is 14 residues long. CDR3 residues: CASSFDHLGQPQHF. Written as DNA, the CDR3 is TGTGCCAGCAGCTTCGACCATTTAGGACAGCCCCAGCATTTT.

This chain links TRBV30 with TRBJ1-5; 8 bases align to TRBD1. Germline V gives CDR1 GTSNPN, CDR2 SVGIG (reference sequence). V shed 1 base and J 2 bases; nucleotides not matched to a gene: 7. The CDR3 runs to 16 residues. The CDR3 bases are TGTGCCTGGAGTGACTCAGGGGGCGCCGGCAATCAGCCCCAGCATTTT. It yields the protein CAWSDSGGAGNQPQHF.

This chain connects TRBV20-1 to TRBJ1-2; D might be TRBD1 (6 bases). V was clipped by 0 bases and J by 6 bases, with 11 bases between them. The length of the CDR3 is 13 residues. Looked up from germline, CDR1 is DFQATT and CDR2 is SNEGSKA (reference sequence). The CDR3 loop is CSARDPTGHGYTF. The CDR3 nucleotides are TGCAGTGCTAGAGATCCCACAGGGCATGGCTACACCTTC.

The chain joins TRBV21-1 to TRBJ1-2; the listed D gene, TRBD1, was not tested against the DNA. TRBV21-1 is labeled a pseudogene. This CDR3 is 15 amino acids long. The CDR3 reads CASSKGQGNCYGYTF. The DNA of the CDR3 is TGTGCCAGCAGCAAAGGACAGGGAAATTGCTATGGCTACACCTTC.

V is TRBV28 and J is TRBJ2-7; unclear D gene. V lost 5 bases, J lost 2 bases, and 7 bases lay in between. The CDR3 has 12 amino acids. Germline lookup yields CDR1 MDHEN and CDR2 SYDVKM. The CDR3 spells CASSQFPYEQYF. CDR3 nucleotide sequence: TGTGCCAGCAGTCAATTCCCCTACGAGCAGTACTTC. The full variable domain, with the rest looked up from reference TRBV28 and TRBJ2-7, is DVKVTQSSRYLVKRTGEKVFLECVQDMDHENMFWYRQDPGLGLRLIYFSYDVKMKEKGDIPEGYSVSREKKERFSLILESASTNQTSMYLCASSQFPYEQYFGPGTRLTVT.

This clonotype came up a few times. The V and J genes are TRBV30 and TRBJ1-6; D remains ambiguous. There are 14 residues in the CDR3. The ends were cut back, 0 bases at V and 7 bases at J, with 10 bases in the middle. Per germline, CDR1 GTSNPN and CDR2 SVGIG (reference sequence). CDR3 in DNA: TGTGCCTGGAGTGTCGTAGGGTGGAATTCACCCCTCCACTTT. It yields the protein CAWSVVGWNSPLHF.

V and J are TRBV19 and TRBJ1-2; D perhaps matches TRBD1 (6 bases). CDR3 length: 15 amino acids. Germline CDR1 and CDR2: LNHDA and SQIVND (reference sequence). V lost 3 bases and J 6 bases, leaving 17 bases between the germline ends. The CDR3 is CASSIPRAGGHGYTF. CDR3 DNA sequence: TGTGCCAGTAGTATCCCTAGGGCGGGGGGCCATGGCTACACCTTC.

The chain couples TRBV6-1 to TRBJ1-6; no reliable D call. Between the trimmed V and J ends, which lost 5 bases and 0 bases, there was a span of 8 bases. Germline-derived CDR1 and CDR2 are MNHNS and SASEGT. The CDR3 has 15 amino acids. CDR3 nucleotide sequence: TGTGCCAGCAGTAGAGGGAGCTCCTATAATTCACCCCTCCACTTT. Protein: CASSRGSSYNSPLHF.

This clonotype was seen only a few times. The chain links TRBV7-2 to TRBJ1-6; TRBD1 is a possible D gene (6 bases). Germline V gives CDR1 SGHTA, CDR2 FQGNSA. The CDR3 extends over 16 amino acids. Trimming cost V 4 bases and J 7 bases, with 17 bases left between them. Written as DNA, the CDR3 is TGTGCCAGCAGCTCCTTTCCGGGGGCGCGGAATTCACCCCTCCACTTT. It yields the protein CASSSFPGARNSPLHF.

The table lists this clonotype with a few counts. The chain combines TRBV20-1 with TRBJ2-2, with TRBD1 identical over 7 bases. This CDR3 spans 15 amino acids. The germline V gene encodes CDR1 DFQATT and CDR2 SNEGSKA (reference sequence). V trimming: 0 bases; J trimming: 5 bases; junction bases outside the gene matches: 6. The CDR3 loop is CSAREGRGSTGELFF. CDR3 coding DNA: TGCAGTGCTAGAGAGGGCAGGGGGAGTACCGGGGAGCTGTTTTTT.